This entry lists 16 T cell receptor beta chains sequenced from one sample in a study of shared clonotypes between healthy human individuals. Sequenced by immunoSEQ multiplex PCR; TCRdb stores in-frame clones only, minus some. Of 2 million or so clones listed, about 95% are singletons. CD45RO-negative, CCR7-selected cells formed the naive CD8 fraction, which excluded terminally differentiated effector memory CD45RA+ cells. The sample was naive CD8+ T cells sorted from blood. These receptors came from a man between 18 and 35 years old in good health.

This chain connects TRBV25-1 to TRBJ2-1; D remains ambiguous. Trimming cost V 1 base and J 4 bases, with 17 bases left between them. The CDR3 is made up of 17 amino acids. Germline assignment: CDR1 MGHDK and CDR2 SYGVNS. Here the CDR3 DNA reads TGTGCCAGCAGTGAATCTTACTCACCGCTCTCGTACAATGAGCAGTTCTTC. This encodes CASSESYSPLSYNEQFF.

Only one count was recorded for this clone. This sequence joins TRBV30 and TRBJ2-2; the D call may be TRBD1 or TRBD2 (5 bases each). Trimming took off 0 bases at V and 7 bases at J, with 12 bases between the two ends. CDR3 length: 14 residues. CDR1 and CDR2 from the germline V gene are GTSNPN and SVGIG (reference sequence). The CDR3 protein is CAWSVLQAGGELFF. DNA of the CDR3: TGTGCCTGGAGTGTATTACAGGCGGGCGGGGAGCTGTTTTTT.

Concerning this clone: This sample also contains other DNA sequences that code for the same CDR3. V and J are TRBV13 and TRBJ2-7; a possible D gene is TRBD2 (6 bases). Germline CDR1 and CDR2: PRHDT and FYEKMQ (reference sequence). V was cut by 4 bases and J by 2 bases, with 12 bases left in between. This CDR3 contains 14 residues. The CDR3 DNA reads TGTGCCAGCAGCTCAGGGACTGGCGCCTACGAGCAGTACTTC. Its protein is CASSSGTGAYEQYF.

The chain is built from TRBV13 and TRBJ1-6, with TRBD1 matching 8 bases. CDR3 size: 14 residues. Germline CDR1 and CDR2: PRHDT and FYEKMQ (reference sequence). Trimming cost V 5 bases and J 7 bases; bases outside gene matches: 4. CDR3 in DNA: TGTGCCAGCAGCCCACGGGACAGGAATTCACCCCTCCACTTT. This encodes CASSPRDRNSPLHF.

Only one count was recorded for this clone. This sequence joins TRBV30 and TRBJ2-4; D is possibly TRBD2 (7 bases). The ends were cut back, 0 bases at V and 8 bases at J, with 20 bases in the middle. The germline V gene has CDR1 GTSNPN and CDR2 SVGIG (reference sequence). The CDR3 is 16 amino acids. CDR3 sequence reads: CAWSVLLGGAKDIQYF. Written as DNA, the CDR3 is TGTGCCTGGAGTGTTCTCCTAGGGGGGGCGAAGGACATTCAGTACTTC.

The gene calls are TRBV6-5 and TRBJ1-2; D is ambiguous. V was cut by 0 bases and J by 6 bases, with 8 bases left in between. This CDR3 comprises 13 residues. Germline V gene lookup returns CDR1 MNHEY and CDR2 SVGAGI. The CDR3 DNA follows: TGTGCCAGCAGTTACTCGAGGGTGGATGGCTACACCTTC. As protein: CASSYSRVDGYTF.

The V call is TRBV13, the J call TRBJ1-6, with D hard to call. V dropped 10 bases and J dropped 4 bases, with 23 bases sitting between them. Germline lookup yields CDR1 PRHDT and CDR2 FYEKMQ (reference sequence). The length of the CDR3 is 17 residues. The CDR3 bases are TGTGCCACCCACGCCACGGATACAGTCGAATATAATTCACCCCTCCACTTT. This encodes CATHATDTVEYNSPLHF.

The chain has TRBV11-2 and TRBJ2-7, with D perhaps assigned TRBD1 or TRBD2 (5 bases each). The V end lost 3 bases, the J end lost 0 bases, and 12 bases lay between the germline ends. CDR3 length: 15 amino acids. Germline lookup yields CDR1 SGHAT and CDR2 FQNNGV. The CDR3 nucleotides are TGTGCCAGCAGCTTCCGGGACCAAAGCTCCTACGAGCAGTACTTC. The encoded protein is CASSFRDQSSYEQYF.

The V and J genes are TRBV11-1 and TRBJ2-3; 10 nucleotides agree with TRBD2. V dropped 5 bases and J dropped 5; count of bases not matched to a gene: 7. Germline V gene data show CDR1 as SGHAT and CDR2 as FQDESV (reference sequence). The CDR3 has 15 residues. The CDR3 DNA follows: TGTGCCAGCAGCCCGAGCGGGGGGGCTGGAGATACGCAGTATTTT. This encodes CASSPSGGAGDTQYF. Together with reference TRBV11-1 and TRBJ2-3, the CDR3 gives the full variable domain: EAEVAQSPRYKITEKSQAVAFWCDPISGHATLYWYRQILGQGPELLVQFQDESVVDDSQLPKDRFSAERLKGVDSTLKIQPAELGDSAMYLCASSPSGGAGDTQYFGPGTRLTVL.

The chain recombines TRBV27 with TRBJ2-7; 7 nucleotides line up with TRBD2. The ends lost 10 bases at V and 2 bases at J; junction bases unmatched: 8. Germline CDR1 is MNHEY and CDR2 is SMNVEV (reference sequence). The CDR3 spans 13 residues. CDR3: CATWGGNTYEQYF. The CDR3 DNA follows: TGTGCCACCTGGGGGGGGAATACCTACGAGCAGTACTTC.

The chain uses TRBV6-1 and TRBJ1-2; D remains unclear. The CDR3 has 14 amino acids. Trimming shortened V by 1 base and J by 0 bases, and 6 bases separated the two germline ends. Per the germline V gene, CDR1 is MNHNS and CDR2 is SASEGT. This chain's CDR3 is CASSEDLANYGYTF. The CDR3 DNA reads as TGTGCCAGCAGTGAAGACTTAGCTAACTATGGCTACACCTTC.

The chain carries TRBV11-1 and TRBJ2-7; D possibly matches TRBD1 or TRBD2 (5 bases each). V was trimmed by 0 bases and J by 5 bases, leaving 11 bases between them. The CDR3 is 14 amino acids. Germline values: CDR1 SGHAT, CDR2 FQDESV (reference sequence). The CDR3 DNA reads TGTGCCAGCAGCTTAGCGGGGACCAGCCACGAGCAGTACTTC. Protein: CASSLAGTSHEQYF.

The CDR3 protein is CASSEAFADEAFF. The CDR3 DNA follows: TGTGCCAGCAGTGAAGCCTTTGCGGATGAAGCTTTCTTT. The chain employs TRBV2 and TRBJ1-1; D gene ambiguous. Germline V gives CDR1 SNHLY, CDR2 FYNNEI. V lost 0 bases and J lost 7, with 9 bases in between. CDR3 length: 13 residues.

About this clone: Other DNA sequences in the same sample also yield this CDR3. The V call is TRBV9, the J call TRBJ1-6; the D gene is possibly TRBD1 (5 bases). V lost 0 bases, J lost 5 bases, and 6 bases lay in between. Germline CDR1 SGDLS, CDR2 YYNGEE. This CDR3 contains 14 residues. The CDR3 sequence is CASSVGGDNSPLHF. The CDR3 bases are TGTGCCAGCAGCGTAGGAGGGGATAATTCACCCCTCCACTTT.

Of note for this clone: Distinct nucleotide sequences in the sample also encode this CDR3. The chain has TRBV7-9 and TRBJ2-7; unclear D gene. The V gene lost 8 bases and the J gene lost 0 bases, with 8 bases spanning the gap. Germline CDR1 is SEHNR and CDR2 is FQNEAQ (reference sequence). The CDR3 runs to 12 residues. The CDR3: CASSPPSYEQYF. The CDR3 DNA reads TGTGCCAGCTCCCCCCCCTCCTACGAGCAGTACTTC.

This clone was seen a handful of times. Distinct nucleotide sequences in the sample also encode this CDR3. The CDR3 DNA is TGTGCCAGCAGTCCCCTTACGGGGGAGCTGTTTTTT. This gives the protein CASSPLTGELFF. The chain links TRBV27 to TRBJ2-2; D is unresolved. Trimming shortened V by 5 bases and J by 8 bases, and 9 bases separated the two germline ends. Germline V gene sequence: CDR1 MNHEY, CDR2 SMNVEV (reference sequence). The CDR3 has 12 residues.